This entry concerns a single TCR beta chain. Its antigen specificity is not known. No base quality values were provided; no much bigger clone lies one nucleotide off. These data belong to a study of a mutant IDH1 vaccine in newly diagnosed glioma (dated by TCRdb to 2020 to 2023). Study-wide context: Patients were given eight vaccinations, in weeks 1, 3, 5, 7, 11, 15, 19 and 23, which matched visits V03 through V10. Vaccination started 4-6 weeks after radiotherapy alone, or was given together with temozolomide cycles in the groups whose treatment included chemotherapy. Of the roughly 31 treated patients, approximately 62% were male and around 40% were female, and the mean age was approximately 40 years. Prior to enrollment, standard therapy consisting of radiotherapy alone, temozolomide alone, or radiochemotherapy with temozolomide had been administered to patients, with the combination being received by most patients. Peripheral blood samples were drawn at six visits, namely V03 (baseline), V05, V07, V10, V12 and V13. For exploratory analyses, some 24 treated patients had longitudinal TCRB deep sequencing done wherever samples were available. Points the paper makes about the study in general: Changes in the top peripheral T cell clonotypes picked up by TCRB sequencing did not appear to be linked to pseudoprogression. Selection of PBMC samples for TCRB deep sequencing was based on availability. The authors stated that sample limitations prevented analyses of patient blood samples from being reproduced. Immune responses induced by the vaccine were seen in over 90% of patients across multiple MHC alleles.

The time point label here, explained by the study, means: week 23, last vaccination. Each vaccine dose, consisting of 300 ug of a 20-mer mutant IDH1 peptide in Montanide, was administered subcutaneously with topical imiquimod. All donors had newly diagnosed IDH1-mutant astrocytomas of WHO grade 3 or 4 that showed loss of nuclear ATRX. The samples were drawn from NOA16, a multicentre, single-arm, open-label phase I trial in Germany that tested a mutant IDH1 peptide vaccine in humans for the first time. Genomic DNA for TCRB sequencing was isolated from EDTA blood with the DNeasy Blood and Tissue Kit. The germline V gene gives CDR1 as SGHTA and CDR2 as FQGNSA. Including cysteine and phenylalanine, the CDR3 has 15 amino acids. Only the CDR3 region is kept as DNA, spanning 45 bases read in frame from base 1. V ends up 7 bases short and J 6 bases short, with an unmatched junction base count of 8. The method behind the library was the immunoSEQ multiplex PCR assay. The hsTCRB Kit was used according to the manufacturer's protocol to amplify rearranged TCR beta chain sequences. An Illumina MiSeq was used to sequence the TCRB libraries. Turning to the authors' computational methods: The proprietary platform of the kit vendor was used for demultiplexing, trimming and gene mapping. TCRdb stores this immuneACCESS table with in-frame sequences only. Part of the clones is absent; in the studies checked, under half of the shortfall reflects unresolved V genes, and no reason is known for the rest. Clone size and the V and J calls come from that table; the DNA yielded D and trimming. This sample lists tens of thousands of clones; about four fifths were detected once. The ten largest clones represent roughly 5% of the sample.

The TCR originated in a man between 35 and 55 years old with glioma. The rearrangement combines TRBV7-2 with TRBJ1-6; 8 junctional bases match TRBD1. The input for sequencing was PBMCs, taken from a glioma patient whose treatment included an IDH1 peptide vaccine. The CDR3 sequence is CASTLRGQGNSPLHF. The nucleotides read TGTGCCAGCACCCTCCGAGGACAGGGTAATTCACCCCTCCACTTT.